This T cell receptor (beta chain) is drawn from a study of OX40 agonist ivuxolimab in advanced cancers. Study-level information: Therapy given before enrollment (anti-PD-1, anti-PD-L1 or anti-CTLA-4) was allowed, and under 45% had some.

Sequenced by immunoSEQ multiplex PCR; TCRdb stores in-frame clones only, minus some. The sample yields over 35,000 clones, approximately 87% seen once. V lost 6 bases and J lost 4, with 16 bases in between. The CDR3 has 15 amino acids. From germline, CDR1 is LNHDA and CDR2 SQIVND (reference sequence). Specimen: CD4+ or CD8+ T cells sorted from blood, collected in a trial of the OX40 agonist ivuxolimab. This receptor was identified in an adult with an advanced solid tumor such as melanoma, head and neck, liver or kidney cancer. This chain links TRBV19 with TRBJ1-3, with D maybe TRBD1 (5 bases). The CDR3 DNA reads TGTGCCAGTAGCCCCACGCCCCAGGGAGGAAACACCATATATTTT. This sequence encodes CASSPTPQGGNTIYF.